There are many counts of the clone carrying this T cell receptor (beta chain). The target antigen is unknown. The CDR3 is 14 amino acids. Unmatched junction bases numbered 6, after V lost 6 bases and J lost 3 bases. This entry belongs to a study of Graves' ophthalmopathy and Graves' hyperthyroidism. Study results and caveats: In separating ophthalmopathy from stable hyperthyroidism, a 13-signature model achieved about 90% sensitivity and around 80% specificity. Among expanded thyroid clonotypes above 0.001 frequency, most also occurred in blood.

From RNA, the CDR3 regions of TCR beta chains were amplified and sequenced. Scientists carried out first-round RT-PCR using HTBI primers and then a second-round multiplex PCR. MiXCR, applied by TCRdb to the multiplex PCR reads, yields one record per CDR3 protein. The sample has roughly 1.1 million distinct CDR3 sequences; around a third are singletons. V usage is TRBV12-3 or TRBV12-4 and J usage is TRBJ2-5; 8 bases match TRBD2. The sequencing input was peripheral blood or thyroid tissue (not recorded which). The source is an adult man with Graves' hyperthyroidism. This CDR3 reads CASSVSLAEETQYF. Written as DNA, the CDR3 is TGTGCCAGCAGCGTATCACTAGCGGAAGAGACCCAGTACTTC.